Following are 4 T cell receptor beta chains from one sample sequenced in a study. TCRdb independently ran MiXCR on the 5' RACE reads; one entry per CDR3 protein. The sample contains 30,000 or so distinct CDR3 sequences, 24% of which appear only once. The sequenced material came from memory CD4+ T cells sorted from blood. The subset: memory CD4+ T cells, CD4+CD45RO+CD25-. All receptors come from a female donor with breast cancer.

The table lists this clonotype with many counts. The chain carries TRBV20-1 and TRBJ2-7, with 9 bases identical to TRBD2. Germline CDR1 DFQATT, CDR2 SNEGSKA (reference sequence). Germline trimming cut 0 bases from V and 2 bases from J; bases unmatched to any gene: 14. The CDR3 spans 18 residues. The CDR3 bases are TGCAGTGCTAGAGATCGGGCTAGCGGGAAGCTTAGGACCTACGAGCAGTACTTC. It encodes CSARDRASGKLRTYEQYF.

This chain uses TRBV27 with TRBJ2-7; 10 bases align to TRBD1. Germline assignment: CDR1 MNHEY and CDR2 SMNVEV (reference sequence). The CDR3 has 15 residues. Trimming cost V 6 bases and J 2 bases; bases outside gene matches: 7. The CDR3 DNA reads TGTGCCAGCAGGAGGGACAGGGGATTGACCTACGAGCAGTACTTC. As protein: CASRRDRGLTYEQYF.

With respect to this clonotype: At one boundary the junction diverges from the germline segment, which might be a read error. The chain combines TRBV27 with TRBJ2-7, with D possibly called TRBD1 or TRBD2 (5 bases each). The CDR3 loop spans 15 amino acids. The germline gives CDR1 MNHEY, CDR2 SMNVEV (reference sequence). CDR3 coding DNA: TGTGCCAGCAGTTTAAACCGGGACCGCCCCTACGAGCTGTACTTC. Translation gives CASSLNRDRPYELYF.

This clonotype was seen many times. This chain joins TRBV14 and TRBJ2-1; D unclear. From germline, CDR1 is SGHDN and CDR2 FVKESK. There are 12 residues in the CDR3. The V end lost 1 base, the J end lost 4 bases, and 2 bases lay between the germline ends. CDR3 loop: CASSQGYNEQFF. The DNA of the CDR3 is TGTGCCAGCAGCCAAGGATACAATGAGCAGTTCTTC.